Sequencing of this T cell receptor (beta chain) was carried out in a study of blood T cell repertoires in COVID-19. Across the study: Samples taken during acute and convalescent COVID-19 were collected in the United States, Italy and Spain. Sources were T cells, B-cell-depleted T cells, or PBMCs; the material itself was cDNA or gDNA.

In the original analysis: Amplifying reference gene primers gave estimates of nucleated cell counts. Sequenced by immunoSEQ multiplex PCR; TCRdb stores in-frame clones only, minus some. For V, J and clone size, that table is used; D and trimming come from the DNA. The sample has around 180,000 clones; under 80% are singletons. Looked up from germline, CDR1 is LNHDA and CDR2 is SQIVND (reference sequence). The germline V and J ends were trimmed by 11 bases and 1 base, with 25 bases remaining between them. This CDR3 is built from 17 residues. The rearrangement joins TRBV19 to TRBJ2-3; TRBD1 is a possible D gene (7 bases). The material sequenced was peripheral blood. The sequence was obtained from a woman aged 80 or over with acute or convalescent COVID-19. CDR3 nucleotides: TGTGCCTCGAGGGGCCACGGACAGGAGGGAGGCACAGATACGCAGTATTTT. It yields the protein CASRGHGQEGGTDTQYF.